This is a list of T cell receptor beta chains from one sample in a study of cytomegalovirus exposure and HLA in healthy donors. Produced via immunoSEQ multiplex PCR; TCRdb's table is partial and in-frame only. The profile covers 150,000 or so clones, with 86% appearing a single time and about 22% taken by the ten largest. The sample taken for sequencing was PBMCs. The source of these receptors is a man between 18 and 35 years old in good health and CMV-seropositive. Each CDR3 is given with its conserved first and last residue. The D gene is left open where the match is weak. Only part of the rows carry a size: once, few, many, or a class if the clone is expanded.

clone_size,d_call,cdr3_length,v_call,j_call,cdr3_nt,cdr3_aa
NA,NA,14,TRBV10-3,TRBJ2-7,TGTGCCATCAGTGATGGATACGGGTCCTACGAGCAGTACTTC,CAISDGYGSYEQYF
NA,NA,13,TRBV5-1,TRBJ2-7,TGCGCCAGCAGTAATACCGGGACCTACGAGCAGTACTTC,CASSNTGTYEQYF
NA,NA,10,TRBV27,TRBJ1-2,TGTGCCAGAGACAGGTTAGGCTACACCTTC,CARDRLGYTF
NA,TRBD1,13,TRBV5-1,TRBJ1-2,TGCGCCAGCAGCAATGGACAGGGCGGGGGCTACACCTTC,CASSNGQGGGYTF
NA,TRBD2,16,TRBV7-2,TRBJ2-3,TGTGCCAGCAGCTTAGCGGTAGCGGGAGCTCGAGATACGCAGTATTTT,CASSLAVAGARDTQYF
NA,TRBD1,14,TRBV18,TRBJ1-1,TGTGCCAGCTCACCCACAGGGGGGGACACTGAAGCTTTCTTT,CASSPTGGDTEAFF
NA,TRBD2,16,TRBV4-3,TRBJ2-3,TGCGCCAGCAGCCAGAGGACTAGCGGGGGTCCCGGTACGCAGTATTTT,CASSQRTSGGPGTQYF
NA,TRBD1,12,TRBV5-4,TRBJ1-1,TGTGCCAGCAGCCTAGGGACAGGGAGAGCTTTCTTT,CASSLGTGRAFF
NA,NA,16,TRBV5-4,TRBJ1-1,TGTGCCAGCAGCTCTGTCCTTAGGACAAAGAACACTGAAGCTTTCTTT,CASSSVLRTKNTEAFF
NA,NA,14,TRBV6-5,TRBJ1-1,TGTGCCAGCAGTGCCCTCGGGGGAAAAACTGAAGCTTTCTTT,CASSALGGKTEAFF
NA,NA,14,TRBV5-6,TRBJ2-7,TGTGCCAGCAGCTTGGCAGGGGACCCCTACGAGCAGTACTTC,CASSLAGDPYEQYF
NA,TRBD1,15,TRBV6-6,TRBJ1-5,TGTGCCAGCAGAGGGACAGAATATAGCAATCAGCCCCAGCATTTT,CASRGTEYSNQPQHF
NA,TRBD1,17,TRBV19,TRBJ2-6,TGTGCCAGTAGTATCCGGACAGGGACTCCTGGGGCCAACGTCCTGACTTTC,CASSIRTGTPGANVLTF
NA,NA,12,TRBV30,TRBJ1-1,TGTGCCTGGAGTATCGCGGTGGCTGAAGCTTTCTTT,CAWSIAVAEAFF
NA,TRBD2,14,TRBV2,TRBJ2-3,TGTGCCAGCACTCTCGGGGGGATGACAGATACGCAGTATTTT,CASTLGGMTDTQYF
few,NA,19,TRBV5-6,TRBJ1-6,TGTGCCAGCAGCTTGGATTTTATGGCAGGCAACTCCTATAATTCACCCCTCCACTTT,CASSLDFMAGNSYNSPLHF
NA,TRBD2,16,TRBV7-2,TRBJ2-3,TGTGCCAGCAGCCAACTAGCGGGGCTTTCGGCAGATACGCAGTATTTT,CASSQLAGLSADTQYF
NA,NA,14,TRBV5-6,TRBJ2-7,TGTGCCAGCGGGGAAGGGGCCTCTTCACGGGAGCAGTACTTC,CASGEGASSREQYF
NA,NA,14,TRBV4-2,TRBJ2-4,TGTGCCAGCAGCCCTCTAGCCACCGAGGACATTCAGTACTTC,CASSPLATEDIQYF
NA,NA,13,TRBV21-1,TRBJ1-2,TGTGCCAGCAGATCCCCGCGGCTCTATGGCTACACCTTC,CASRSPRLYGYTF
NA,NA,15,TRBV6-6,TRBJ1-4,TGTGCCAGCAGTTACTCCAGGGCCACTAATGAAAAACTGTTTTTT,CASSYSRATNEKLFF
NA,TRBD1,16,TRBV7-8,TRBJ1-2,TGTGCCAGCAGCTCAACGGACAGGGGCGTGAACTATGGCTACACCTTC,CASSSTDRGVNYGYTF
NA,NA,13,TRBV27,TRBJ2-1,TGTGCCAGCAGTGCTAGAATGGACAATGAGCAGTTCTTC,CASSARMDNEQFF
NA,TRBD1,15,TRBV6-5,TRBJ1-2,TGTGCCAGCAGACGGACAGGGGCCGGTAACTATGGCTACACCTTC,CASRRTGAGNYGYTF
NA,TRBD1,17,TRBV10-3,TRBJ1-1,TGTGCCATCCGGAAGGGGCAGGAGGGGGCGATGAACACTGAAGCTTTCTTT,CAIRKGQEGAMNTEAFF
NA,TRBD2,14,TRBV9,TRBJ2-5,TGTGCCAGCAGCATTAGCGGGAGTGGAGAGACCCAGTACTTC,CASSISGSGETQYF
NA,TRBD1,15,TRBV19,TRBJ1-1,TGTGCCAGTAGGCCCTGGACAGGGCTGAACACTGAAGCTTTCTTT,CASRPWTGLNTEAFF
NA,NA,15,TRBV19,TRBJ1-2,TGTGCCAGTAGTATACAGGATCAAGCTAACTATGGCTACACCTTC,CASSIQDQANYGYTF
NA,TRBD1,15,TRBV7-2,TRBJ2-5,TGTGCCAGCAGCCCAGACAGGGGGCTAGAAGAGACCCAGTACTTC,CASSPDRGLEETQYF
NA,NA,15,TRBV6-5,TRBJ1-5,TGTGCCAGCAGTTACTCGGCGGGTAGCAATCAGCCCCAGCATTTT,CASSYSAGSNQPQHF
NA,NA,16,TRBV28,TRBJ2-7,TGTGCCAGCAGGCCGTCTTGGGGGCCACTCTCCTACGAGCAGTACTTC,CASRPSWGPLSYEQYF
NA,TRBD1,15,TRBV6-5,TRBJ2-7,TGTGCCAGCAGGGGGGGACAGGTGATCTCCTACGAGCAGTACTTC,CASRGGQVISYEQYF
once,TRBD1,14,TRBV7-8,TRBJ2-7,TGTGCCAGCAGCTCCGGACAGGGTGCGTACGAGCAGTACTTC,CASSSGQGAYEQYF
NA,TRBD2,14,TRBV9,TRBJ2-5,TGTGCCAGCAGCGTAGCTACGGGGGGTGAGACCCAGTACTTC,CASSVATGGETQYF
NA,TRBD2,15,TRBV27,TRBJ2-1,TGTGCCAGCAGTTACCGACTAGCGGGGCTGAATGAGCAGTTCTTC,CASSYRLAGLNEQFF
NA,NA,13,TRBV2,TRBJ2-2,TGTGCCAGCAGGGGAGGACATACCGGGGAGCTGTTTTTT,CASRGGHTGELFF
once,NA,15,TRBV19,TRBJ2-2,TGTGCCAGTTTGGATAAAAACAGCCCCACCGGGGAGCTGTTTTTT,CASLDKNSPTGELFF
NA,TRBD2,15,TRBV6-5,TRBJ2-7,TGTGCCAGCAGTTACTTGGCGGGGGGGCCCTACGAGCAGTACTTC,CASSYLAGGPYEQYF
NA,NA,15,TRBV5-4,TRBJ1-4,TGTGCCAGCACCCCTCATAACGCGGGCGATGAAAAACTGTTTTTT,CASTPHNAGDEKLFF
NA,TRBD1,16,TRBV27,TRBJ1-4,TGTGCCAGCAGTTTATGGTCGGCAGGGGGAGGTGAAAAACTGTTTTTT,CASSLWSAGGGEKLFF
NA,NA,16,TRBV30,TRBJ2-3,TGTGCCTGGAGTCCGTGGGGCAGGGATGACACAGATACGCAGTATTTT,CAWSPWGRDDTDTQYF
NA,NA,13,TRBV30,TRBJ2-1,TGTGCCTGGAGTGTACAGGGCGGGAATGAGCAGTTCTTC,CAWSVQGGNEQFF
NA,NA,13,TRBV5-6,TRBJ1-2,TGTGCCAGCAGCCCCGGGGGGGGCTCTGGCTACACCTTC,CASSPGGGSGYTF
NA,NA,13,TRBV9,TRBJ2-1,TGTGCCAGCAGCCAGGGGACCTACAATGAGCAGTTCTTC,CASSQGTYNEQFF
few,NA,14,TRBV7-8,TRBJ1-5,TGTGCCAGCTGCAGGGCGGGGAGCAATCAGCCCCAGCATTTT,CASCRAGSNQPQHF
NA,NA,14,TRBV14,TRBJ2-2,TGTGCCAGCAGCCGCTTAGGGGACACCGGGGAGCTGTTTTTT,CASSRLGDTGELFF
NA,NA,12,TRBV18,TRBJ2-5,TGTGCCAGCTCACGCCAGGGGGAGACCCAGTACTTC,CASSRQGETQYF
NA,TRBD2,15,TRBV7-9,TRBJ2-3,TGTGCCAGCAGCTTGACTAGCACTAGCACAGATACGCAGTATTTT,CASSLTSTSTDTQYF
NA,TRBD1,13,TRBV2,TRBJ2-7,TGTGCCAGCAGTCCGGACAGGGCCGGCGAGCAGTACTTC,CASSPDRAGEQYF
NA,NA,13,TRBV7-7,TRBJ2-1,TGTGCCAGCAGCTCCGTACCGGACAATGAGCAGTTCTTC,CASSSVPDNEQFF
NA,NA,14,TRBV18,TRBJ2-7,TGTGCCAGCTCAACGACTAGTACCAGCGACGAGCAGTACTTC,CASSTTSTSDEQYF
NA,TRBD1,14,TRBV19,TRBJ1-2,TGTGCCAGTAGTATATTCGGGACAGGGCGAGGCTACACCTTC,CASSIFGTGRGYTF